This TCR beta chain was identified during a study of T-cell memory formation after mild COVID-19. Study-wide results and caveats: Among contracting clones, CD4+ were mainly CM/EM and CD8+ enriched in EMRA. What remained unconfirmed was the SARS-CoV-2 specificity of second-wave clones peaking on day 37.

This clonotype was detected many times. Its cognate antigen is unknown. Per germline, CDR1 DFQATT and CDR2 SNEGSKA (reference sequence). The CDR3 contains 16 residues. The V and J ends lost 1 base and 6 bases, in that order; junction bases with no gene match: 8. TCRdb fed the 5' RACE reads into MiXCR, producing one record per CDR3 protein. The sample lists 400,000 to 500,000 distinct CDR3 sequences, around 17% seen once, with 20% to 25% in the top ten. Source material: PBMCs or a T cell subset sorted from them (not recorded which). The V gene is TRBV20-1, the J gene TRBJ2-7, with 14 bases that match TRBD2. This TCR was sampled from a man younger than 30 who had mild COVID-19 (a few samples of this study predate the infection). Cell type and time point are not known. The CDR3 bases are TGCAGTGCTAGAGCGCGACTAGCGGGGGGGCGGGGCGAGCAGTACTTC. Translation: CSARARLAGGRGEQYF.